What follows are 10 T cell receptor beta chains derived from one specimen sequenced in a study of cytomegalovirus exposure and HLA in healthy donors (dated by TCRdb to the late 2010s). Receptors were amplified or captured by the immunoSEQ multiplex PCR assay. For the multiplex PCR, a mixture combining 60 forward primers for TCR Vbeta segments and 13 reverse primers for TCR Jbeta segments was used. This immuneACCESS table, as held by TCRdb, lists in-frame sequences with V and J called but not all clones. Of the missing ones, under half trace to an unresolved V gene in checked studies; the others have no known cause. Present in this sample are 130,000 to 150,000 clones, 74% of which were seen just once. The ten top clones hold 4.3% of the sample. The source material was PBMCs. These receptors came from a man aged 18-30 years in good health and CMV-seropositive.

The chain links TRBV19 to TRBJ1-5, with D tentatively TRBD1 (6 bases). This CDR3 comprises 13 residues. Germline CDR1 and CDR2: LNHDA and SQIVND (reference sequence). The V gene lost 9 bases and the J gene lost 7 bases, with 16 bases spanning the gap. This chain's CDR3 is CASRAGVQQPQHF. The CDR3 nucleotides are TGTGCCAGCAGAGCAGGGGTGCAACAGCCCCAGCATTTT.

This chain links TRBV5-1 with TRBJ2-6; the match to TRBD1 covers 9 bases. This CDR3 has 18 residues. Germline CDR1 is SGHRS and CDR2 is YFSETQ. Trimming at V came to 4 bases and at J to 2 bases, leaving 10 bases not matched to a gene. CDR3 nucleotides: TGCGCCAGCAGCGCGGGACAGGGAGCGGCTCCTGGGGCCAACGTCCTGACTTTC. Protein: CASSAGQGAAPGANVLTF. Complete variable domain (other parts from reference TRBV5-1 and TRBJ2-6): KAGVTQTPRYLIKTRGQQVTLSCSPISGHRSVSWYQQTPGQGLQFLFEYFSETQRNKGNFPGRFSGRQFSNSRSEMNVSTLELGDSALYLCASSAGQGAAPGANVLTFGAGSRLTVL.

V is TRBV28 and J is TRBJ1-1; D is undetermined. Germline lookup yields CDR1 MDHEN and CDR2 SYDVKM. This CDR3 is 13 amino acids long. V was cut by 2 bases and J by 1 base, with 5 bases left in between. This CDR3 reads CASSLVQNTEAFF. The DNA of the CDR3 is TGTGCCAGCAGTTTAGTCCAGAACACTGAAGCTTTCTTT.

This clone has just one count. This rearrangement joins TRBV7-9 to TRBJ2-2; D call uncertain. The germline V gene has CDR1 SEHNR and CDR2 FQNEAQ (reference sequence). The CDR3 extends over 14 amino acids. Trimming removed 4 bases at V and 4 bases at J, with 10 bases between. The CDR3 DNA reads TGTGCCAGCAGCTCTGCCGGTTCCACCGGGGAGCTGTTTTTT. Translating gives CASSSAGSTGELFF.

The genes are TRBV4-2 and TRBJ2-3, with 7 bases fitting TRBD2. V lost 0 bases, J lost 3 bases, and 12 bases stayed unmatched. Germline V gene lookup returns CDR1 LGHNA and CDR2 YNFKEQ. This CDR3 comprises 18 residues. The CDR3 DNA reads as TGTGCCAGCAGCCAAGATAAGGCGGGGGTGACCTGGACAGATACGCAGTATTTT. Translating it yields CASSQDKAGVTWTDTQYF.

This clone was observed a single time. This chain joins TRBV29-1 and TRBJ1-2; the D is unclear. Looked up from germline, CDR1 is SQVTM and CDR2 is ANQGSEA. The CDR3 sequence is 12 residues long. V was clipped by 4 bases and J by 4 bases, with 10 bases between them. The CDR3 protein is CSVVGSSYGYTF. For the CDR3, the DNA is TGCAGCGTTGTTGGCAGTTCCTATGGCTACACCTTC.

The CDR3 nucleotides read TGTGCCAGCAGTGCACTAGCGGGGGCTAGCACAGATACGCAGTATTTT. This encodes CASSALAGASTDTQYF. J is TRBJ2-3 and V is TRBV6-4, with 11 bases fitting TRBD2. Losses at the gene ends were 4 bases for V and 0 bases for J; bases not matched to a gene: 3. Germline CDR1 and CDR2: MRHNA and SNTAGT. The CDR3 is 16 residues long.

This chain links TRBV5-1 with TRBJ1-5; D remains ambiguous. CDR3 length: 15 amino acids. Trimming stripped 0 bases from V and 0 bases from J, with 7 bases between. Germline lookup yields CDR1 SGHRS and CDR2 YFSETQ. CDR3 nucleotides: TGCGCCAGCAGCTTGGGAGGGTATAGCAATCAGCCCCAGCATTTT. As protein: CASSLGGYSNQPQHF. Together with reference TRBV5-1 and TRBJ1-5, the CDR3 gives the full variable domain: KAGVTQTPRYLIKTRGQQVTLSCSPISGHRSVSWYQQTPGQGLQFLFEYFSETQRNKGNFPGRFSGRQFSNSRSEMNVSTLELGDSALYLCASSLGGYSNQPQHFGDGTRLSIL.

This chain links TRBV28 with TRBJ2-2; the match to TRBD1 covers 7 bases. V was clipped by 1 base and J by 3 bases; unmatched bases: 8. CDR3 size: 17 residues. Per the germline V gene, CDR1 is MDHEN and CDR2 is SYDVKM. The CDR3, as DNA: TGTGCCAGCAGTTTATTTTATGGGACAGCTCACACCGGGGAGCTGTTTTTT. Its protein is CASSLFYGTAHTGELFF.

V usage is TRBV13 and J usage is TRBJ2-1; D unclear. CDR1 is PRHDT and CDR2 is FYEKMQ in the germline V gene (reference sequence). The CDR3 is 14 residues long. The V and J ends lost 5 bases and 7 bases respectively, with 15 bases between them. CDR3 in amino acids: CASSPWSLRNEQFF. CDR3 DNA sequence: TGTGCCAGCAGCCCTTGGAGCTTAAGAAATGAGCAGTTCTTC.